The 9 T cell receptor beta chains below all came from one sample that was sequenced in a study of cytomegalovirus exposure and HLA in healthy donors. 60 Vbeta and 13 Jbeta primers were used in PCR. Assay: immunoSEQ multiplex PCR; the TCRdb copy retains only in-frame clones and omits some. The sample carries 150,000 to 200,000 clones, roughly 79% recorded once. The sample was PBMCs. These receptors all come from a woman aged 50 to 65 in good health and CMV-seronegative.

The chain employs TRBV27 and TRBJ2-7, with D unresolved. Germline V gene data show CDR1 as MNHEY and CDR2 as SMNVEV (reference sequence). Deletions cut 5 bases from V and 5 bases from J, with 13 bases between. This CDR3 has 13 amino acids. CDR3 DNA: TGTGCCAGCAGTGTGGGCTGGGCCCACGAGCAGTACTTC. The encoded protein is CASSVGWAHEQYF.

The chain uses TRBV6-5 and TRBJ2-7; the match to TRBD1 covers 7 bases. Germline-derived CDR1 and CDR2 are MNHEY and SVGAGI. This CDR3 comprises 14 residues. With 2 bases clipped from V and 2 bases from J, the junction kept 3 bases outside the gene matches. The CDR3 DNA reads as TGTGCCAGCAGTTACCGGGACAGAGCCTACGAGCAGTACTTC. This translates into CASSYRDRAYEQYF.

V usage is TRBV5-4 and J usage is TRBJ1-2; D might be TRBD1 (6 bases). The germline gives CDR1 SGHNT, CDR2 YYREEE (reference sequence). The CDR3 length is 14 residues. V was cut by 1 base and J by 0 bases, with 7 bases left in between. CDR3 coding DNA: TGTGCCAGCAGCTTGACAGGGACTAACTATGGCTACACCTTC. Encoded protein: CASSLTGTNYGYTF.

The rearrangement joins TRBV2 to TRBJ1-5, with D unresolved. Germline loops: CDR1 SNHLY, CDR2 FYNNEI. This CDR3 contains 14 residues. V was pared by 5 bases and J by 2 bases, with 10 bases between. Here the CDR3 DNA reads TGTGCCAGCAGTCTTCTCGGGGGCAATCAGCCCCAGCATTTT. Its translation is CASSLLGGNQPQHF.

DNA of the CDR3: TGTGCCAGCAGCGGAGAGCGGGAGGGCTCCTACAATGAGCAGTTCTTC. Protein: CASSGEREGSYNEQFF. The rearrangement uses TRBV11-3 and TRBJ2-1; 10 positions agree with TRBD2. V shed 5 bases and J 0 bases; nucleotides not matched to a gene: 4. This CDR3 comprises 16 residues. Per the germline V gene, CDR1 is SGHNT and CDR2 is YENEEA. Supplemented by reference TRBV11-3 and TRBJ2-1, the full variable domain reads EAGVVQSPRYKIIEKKQPVAFWCNPISGHNTLYWYLQNLGQGPELLIRYENEEAVDDSQLPKDRFSAERLKGVDSTLKIQPAELGDSAVYLCASSGEREGSYNEQFFGPGTRLTVL.

The V call is TRBV25-1, the J call TRBJ2-5; a possible D gene is TRBD1 (6 bases). With the DNA end fitting TRBJ2-7 better, the J assignment may be wrong. The length of the CDR3 is 14 residues. The germline V gene has CDR1 MGHDK and CDR2 SYGVNS. The CDR3 DNA reads TGTGCCAGCAGTGCCGGGCAGGGGTTGTACGAGCAGTACTTC. Its protein is CASSAGQGLYEQYF.

The DNA for the CDR3 is TGTGCCAGCAGTCCCGACCCGAGGGGGCGAGGTAATCAGCCCCAGCATTTT. It encodes CASSPDPRGRGNQPQHF. The chain employs TRBV28 and TRBJ1-5, with 7 nucleotides matching TRBD1. Trimming removed 5 bases from V and 4 bases from J; junction bases left unmatched: 14. CDR3 length: 17 amino acids. Germline-derived CDR1 and CDR2 are MDHEN and SYDVKM.

The rearrangement links TRBV7-9 to TRBJ1-4; no firm D call. Germline-derived CDR1 and CDR2 are SEHNR and FQNEAQ (reference sequence). This CDR3 is built from 11 residues. Trimming took 5 bases from V and 8 from J, leaving 6 bases between them. CDR3 DNA sequence: TGTGCCAGCAGCATGGCCGAAAAACTGTTTTTT. The encoded protein is CASSMAEKLFF.

CDR3 sequence (DNA): TGTGCCAGCAGCCGGACAGGGAATGGCTACACCTTC. Its translation: CASSRTGNGYTF. The chain is built from TRBV2 and TRBJ1-2; 8 nucleotides agree with TRBD1. Germline-derived CDR1 and CDR2 are SNHLY and FYNNEI. The CDR3 sequence is 12 residues long. J lost 6 bases, V lost 6 bases, and 3 bases had no gene match.